A selection of T cell receptor beta chains follows, all from one sample in a study of naive and memory T cell subsets. TCRdb re-derived calls from the UMI-ligation and nested PCR reads in MiXCR, one entry per CDR3 protein. The data contain over 110,000 distinct CDR3 sequences, more than 15% of them singletons. Specimen: naive CD8+ T cells from blood. These receptor sequences come from a human donor in good health. The CDR3 runs from the conserved cysteine through the conserved F or W. D genes are given only for firm matches. Clone size, where shown, is once, few, many, or a class for clones that have expanded.

NA TRBJ2-1 TRBV19 NA CASSIGYMDNEQFF TGTGCCAGTAGTATAGGGTACATGGACAATGAGCAGTTCTTC
few TRBJ2-2 TRBV6-2/TRBV6-3 NA CASSYTWELFF TGTGCCAGCAGTTACACCTGGGAGCTGTTTTTT
many TRBJ2-7 TRBV4-1 TRBD1 CASSQGQGFTYEQYF TGCGCCAGCAGCCAAGGACAGGGATTCACCTACGAGCAGTACTTC
NA TRBJ2-7 TRBV20-1 TRBD2 CSARDREREGLYEQYF TGCAGTGCTAGAGATCGGGAGCGGGAGGGCCTCTACGAGCAGTACTTC
NA TRBJ2-5 TRBV29-1 TRBD2 CSVGLAEETQYF TGCAGCGTAGGACTAGCGGAAGAGACCCAGTACTTC
NA TRBJ2-1 TRBV24-1 TRBD2 CATGDRTSVYNEQFF TGTGCCACTGGGGACCGGACTAGCGTCTACAATGAGCAGTTCTTC
few TRBJ2-1 TRBV29-1 NA CSVPTPRVPANNEQFF TGCAGCGTACCTACTCCTCGGGTGCCAGCAAACAATGAGCAGTTCTTC
NA TRBJ2-7 TRBV10-3 TRBD1 CAINQGQGLEQYF TGTGCCATCAACCAAGGACAGGGCCTGGAGCAGTACTTC
few TRBJ2-7 TRBV19 TRBD2 CASSISTSGSNEQYF TGTGCCAGTAGTATCTCGACTAGCGGGAGCAACGAGCAGTACTTC
many TRBJ1-2 TRBV12-3/TRBV12-4 TRBD1 CASSAAWTGPNGYTF TGTGCCAGCAGTGCCGCGTGGACAGGGCCTAATGGCTACACCTTC
few TRBJ2-7 TRBV12-3/TRBV12-4 NA CASSFDLGAFNEQYF TGTGCCAGCAGTTTCGATCTGGGGGCTTTTAACGAGCAGTACTTC
few TRBJ2-3 TRBV9 NA CASTSGALDTQYF TGTGCCAGCACATCGGGAGCCTTAGATACGCAGTATTTT
NA TRBJ2-1 TRBV7-2 TRBD2 CASSLGLAGSPGSYNEQFF TGTGCCAGCAGCTTAGGACTAGCGGGATCCCCCGGCTCCTACAATGAGCAGTTCTTC
few TRBJ2-1 TRBV13 TRBD2 CASSPWEGNNEQFF TGTGCCAGCAGCCCTTGGGAGGGGAACAATGAGCAGTTCTTC
many TRBJ2-7 TRBV4-1 NA CASSQEPGVSSYEQYF TGCGCCAGCAGCCAAGAACCCGGCGTTAGCTCCTACGAGCAGTACTTC
few TRBJ2-5 TRBV9 NA CASSVEGVRQETQYF TGTGCCAGCAGCGTAGAGGGGGTAAGACAAGAGACCCAGTACTTC
few TRBJ2-5 TRBV11-2 TRBD2 CASSSPSGRIQETQYF TGTGCCAGCAGCTCCCCTAGCGGGAGGATCCAAGAGACCCAGTACTTC
NA TRBJ2-5 TRBV6-6 TRBD1 CASSWDRGLETQYF TGTGCCAGCAGCTGGGACAGGGGGCTGGAGACCCAGTACTTC
NA TRBJ2-1 TRBV27 NA CASSFFAARPSEQFF TGTGCCAGCAGTTTCTTTGCGGCCCGGCCGAGTGAGCAGTTCTTC
NA TRBJ2-3 TRBV7-8 NA CASTPAGAASTDTQYF TGTGCCAGCACCCCGGCGGGGGCAGCGAGCACAGATACGCAGTATTTT
NA TRBJ2-7 TRBV5-1 NA CASSLEGGGRDEQYF TGCGCCAGCAGCTTGGAAGGAGGGGGCCGCGATGAGCAGTACTTC
NA TRBJ2-5 TRBV19 TRBD2 CASSIVAGGETQYF TGTGCCAGTAGTATCGTAGCGGGAGGAGAGACCCAGTACTTC
NA TRBJ1-1 TRBV19 NA CASSAQRGYTEAFF TGTGCCAGTAGTGCCCAAAGGGGTTACACTGAAGCTTTCTTT
NA TRBJ1-1 TRBV4-3 TRBD1 CASSQDYRGNTEAFF TGCGCCAGCAGCCAAGATTACAGGGGAAACACTGAAGCTTTCTTT
few TRBJ2-1 TRBV19 TRBD1 CASSITGGGYIEQFF TGTGCCAGTAGTATCACAGGGGGCGGTTATATTGAGCAGTTCTTC
NA TRBJ2-7 TRBV7-9 TRBD1 CASSLGDRFYEQYF TGTGCCAGCAGCTTAGGGGACAGGTTTTACGAGCAGTACTTC
few TRBJ2-5 TRBV28 TRBD2 CASLGRDLQETQYF TGTGCCAGCCTCGGGAGGGATCTACAAGAGACCCAGTACTTC
few TRBJ2-1 TRBV12-3/TRBV12-4 TRBD2 CASSRPGEGLYNEQFF TGTGCCAGCAGTCGCCCGGGGGAGGGTCTCTACAATGAGCAGTTCTTC
few TRBJ2-3 TRBV24-1 NA CATSDPGVADTQYF TGTGCCACCAGTGACCCAGGAGTGGCAGATACGCAGTATTTT
few TRBJ2-7 TRBV28 NA CASSFPGPTFPDYEQYF TGTGCCAGCAGTTTCCCCGGCCCAACCTTCCCGGACTACGAGCAGTACTTC
NA TRBJ1-1 TRBV6-6 NA CASTDSQEFGSEAFF TGTGCCAGCACCGACTCCCAGGAGTTTGGGTCTGAAGCTTTCTTT
NA TRBJ2-5 TRBV11-2 TRBD2 CASSSTGTREETQYF TGTGCCAGCTCGTCTACCGGGACTAGGGAAGAGACCCAGTACTTC
NA TRBJ2-7 TRBV6-2/TRBV6-3 NA CASSPVVPGTHEQYF TGTGCCAGCAGTCCCGTGGTTCCAGGGACCCACGAGCAGTACTTC
NA TRBJ1-1 TRBV7-6 NA CASSLTHGNTEAFF TGTGCCAGCAGCTTAACCCACGGGAACACTGAAGCTTTCTTT
NA TRBJ1-6 TRBV5-5 TRBD1 CASKGTGGSADNSPLHF TGTGCCAGCAAAGGGACAGGGGGCTCGGCGGATAATTCACCCCTCCACTTT
few TRBJ2-1 TRBV12-3/TRBV12-4 TRBD2 CASSLLAGYNEQFF TGTGCCAGCAGTTTGCTAGCGGGGTACAATGAGCAGTTCTTC
once TRBJ2-2 TRBV7-9 TRBD2 CASSSSRGSGKNTGELFF TGTGCCAGCAGCTCCAGTAGGGGAAGCGGGAAGAACACCGGGGAGCTGTTTTTT
many TRBJ2-1 TRBV5-5 NA CASSLWEEVNNEQFF TGTGCCAGCAGCTTGTGGGAGGAAGTAAACAATGAGCAGTTCTTC
NA TRBJ2-7 TRBV7-9 NA CASSLGPPPGYEQYF TGTGCCAGCAGCTTAGGGCCCCCCCCGGGCTACGAGCAGTACTTC
NA TRBJ1-2 TRBV28 TRBD1 CASSLRRLTGFFGYTF TGTGCCAGCAGTTTACGTCGCCTGACAGGGTTTTTTGGCTACACCTTC
few TRBJ2-1 TRBV6-5 NA CASSRTIDEQFF TGTGCCAGCAGTCGGACTATCGATGAGCAGTTCTTC
NA TRBJ1-1 TRBV7-9 TRBD1 CASSQRFLTGTGGRGRYMNTEAFF TGTGCCAGCAGCCAGAGATTCCTTACCGGGACAGGGGGCCGCGGTCGGTACATGAACACTGAAGCTTTCTTT
few TRBJ2-2 TRBV6-5 NA CASSYNPTGELFF TGTGCCAGCAGTTATAACCCCACCGGGGAGCTGTTTTTT
few TRBJ1-6 TRBV5-6 NA CASSLWGSYNSPLHF TGTGCCAGCAGCTTGTGGGGCTCCTATAATTCACCCCTCCACTTT
few TRBJ2-7 TRBV5-5 TRBD1 CASSADRTGNYEQYF TGTGCCAGCAGCGCGGATAGGACAGGGAATTACGAGCAGTACTTC
few TRBJ2-3 TRBV3-1 NA CASSLTTGGSTDTQYF TGTGCCAGCAGCCTCACGACTGGGGGTAGCACAGATACGCAGTATTTT
NA TRBJ1-3 TRBV27 NA CASSLGAGNTIYF TGTGCCAGCAGTTTAGGCGCTGGAAACACCATATATTTT
NA TRBJ1-5 TRBV12-3/TRBV12-4 NA CASSPGTLSNQPQHF TGTGCCAGCAGTCCGGGGACCCTCAGCAATCAGCCCCAGCATTTT
many TRBJ2-7 TRBV29-1 NA CSVGRGRSYEQYF TGCAGCGTCGGAAGGGGTCGGTCCTACGAGCAGTACTTC
NA TRBJ2-5 TRBV6-6 TRBD2 CASSYKREGRVGETQYF TGTGCCAGCAGTTATAAGCGGGAGGGCCGAGTGGGTGAGACCCAGTACTTC
few TRBJ1-5 TRBV5-4 TRBD1 CASSMDRGQPQHF TGTGCCAGCAGCATGGACAGGGGTCAGCCCCAGCATTTT